The clone carrying this T cell receptor beta chain was seen more than once but under ten times. Its antigen remains unknown. The entry originates in a study of CD8 T cells in ankylosing spondylitis. The V segment lost 5 bases and the J segment 4 bases; nucleotides outside the gene matches: 0. This CDR3 contains 14 residues. Germline CDR1 reads LGHNA; CDR2 reads YNFKEQ. Whole-study results and caveats: Some of the motif variants had earlier been found in reactive arthritis patients' fluid and blood. Disease-linked clones were found to be CD8+ and relatively rare in peripheral blood. Apparently characteristic of ankylosing spondylitis blood was a TCR beta motif (fewer than ten highly homologous variants). Significant enrichment of disease-linked clones was reported in matched ankylosing spondylitis synovial fluid.

TCRdb redid the calling of the 5' RACE reads with MiXCR, one entry per CDR3 protein. The sample has some 800,000 distinct CDR3 sequences; about 12% are singletons. V usage is TRBV4-2 and J usage is TRBJ2-3; 13 bases map to TRBD2. The sample comprised blood, either unsorted or a sorted T cell fraction (not recorded which). This TCR derives from a male donor with ankylosing spondylitis. Written as DNA, the CDR3 is TGTGCCAGCAGCGGGACTAGCGGGGCAGATACGCAGTATTTT. As protein: CASSGTSGADTQYF.